Presented here are 28 T cell receptor beta chains from one specimen sequenced in a study of regulatory T cells in long-lasting Graves disease. HTBI primers from iRepertoire and Arm-PCR of CDR3 regions yielded the TCR beta libraries. TCRdb ran MiXCR on the multiplex PCR reads and lists one entry per CDR3 protein. The repertoire holds hundreds of thousands of distinct CDR3 sequences, with 20% as singletons. Time point reported: persistent/refractory GD, antithyroid drugs over 5 years with positive TRAb. There was RNA extracted from PBMCs, and the TCR library was made from it. The source was peripheral blood mononuclear cells (PBMCs), collected when the disease was refractory, from a patient treated with antithyroid drugs. The receptors were sampled from a female donor with Graves disease.

The table lists this clonotype with many counts. This chain joins TRBV2 and TRBJ1-6; D is perhaps TRBD1 (5 bases). The CDR3 contains 14 residues. From germline, CDR1 is SNHLY and CDR2 FYNNEI. The V end lost 7 bases, the J end lost 7 bases, and 14 bases lay between the germline ends. CDR3 residues: CASTLGGYNSPLHF. CDR3 DNA sequence: TGTGCCAGCACCCTGGGGGGGTACAATTCACCCCTCCACTTT.

Ten or more counts support this clonotype. The chain is built from TRBV10-3 and TRBJ2-7; 11 positions match TRBD1. Germline-derived CDR1 and CDR2 are ENHRY and SYGVKD. V was clipped by 5 bases and J by 6 bases; unmatched bases: 6. This CDR3 has 14 amino acids. The CDR3 sequence is CAISSDRGLVEQYF. The CDR3, as DNA: TGTGCCATCAGTTCGGACAGGGGGCTGGTCGAGCAGTACTTC.

The rearrangement uses TRBV18 and TRBJ2-7; no reliable D call. V lost 4 bases and J 1 base, leaving 8 bases between the germline ends. Germline CDR1 reads KGHSH; CDR2 reads LQKENI. This CDR3 has 13 residues. The CDR3 spells CASSHQDSYEQYF. For the CDR3, the DNA is TGTGCCAGCTCACACCAGGATTCCTACGAGCAGTACTTC.

The V and J genes are TRBV10-3 and TRBJ2-1, with a tentative D call TRBD1 (6 bases). V lost 7 bases to trimming and J lost 7 bases, with 11 bases between them. Germline V gives CDR1 ENHRY, CDR2 SYGVKD. The CDR3 is 12 residues long. The CDR3 region is CAITGVENEQFF. Written as DNA, the CDR3 is TGTGCCATCACAGGGGTGGAAAATGAGCAGTTCTTC.

The chain links TRBV6-5 to TRBJ2-1; D may be TRBD2 (6 bases). CDR3 length equals 15 residues. Germline-derived CDR1 and CDR2 are MNHEY and SVGAGI. V lost 0 bases and J 8 bases, leaving 14 bases between the germline ends. CDR3 sequence reads: CASSYSPDRLDEQFF. The CDR3 DNA follows: TGTGCCAGCAGTTACTCACCGGACCGACTAGATGAGCAGTTCTTC.

This clonotype was seen a handful of times. This chain links TRBV10-3 with TRBJ2-7; D call uncertain. The germline V gene encodes CDR1 ENHRY and CDR2 SYGVKD. The CDR3 runs 15 residues. V lost 0 bases, J lost 3 bases, and 12 bases lay in between. The CDR3 bases are TGTGCCATCAGTGAGTCTACAGTGCTTGACTACGAGCAGTACTTC. This codes for CAISESTVLDYEQYF.

Only a few counts were recorded for this clonotype. The chain is built from TRBV30 and TRBJ2-7; 7 bases are a match to TRBD2. The CDR3 loop spans 14 amino acids. The germline gives CDR1 GTSNPN, CDR2 SVGIG (reference sequence). With V trimmed by 0 bases and J by 3 bases, 5 bases remained unmatched. CDR3 sequence reads: CAWSVGGSYYEQYF. The CDR3 DNA follows: TGTGCCTGGAGTGTCGGCGGGAGTTACTACGAGCAGTACTTC.

With regard to this clonotype: A much larger clone differs by one base, so this may be a read error. V usage is TRBV12-5 and J usage is TRBJ2-2, with D tentatively TRBD2 (5 bases). This CDR3 comprises 11 residues. The germline CDR1 and CDR2 sequences are LGHNT and FRNRAP. CDR3 DNA: TGTGCTAGTGGTTCCACCGGGGAGCTGCTTTTT. This sequence encodes CASGSTGELLF.

A note on this clonotype: This may stem from a read error, because a much larger clone lies one nucleotide away. In DNA form, the CDR3 reads TGTGCCAGCAGCGTATCAGGGCCACCCCACGAGCAGTACTTC. Translation: CASSVSGPPHEQYF. The chain links TRBV9 to TRBJ2-7; possible D gene TRBD1, 5 bases. The germline gives CDR1 SGDLS, CDR2 YYNGEE. The CDR3 loop spans 14 amino acids. V lost 1 base, J lost 5 bases, and 13 bases lay in between.

This clonotype was counted a single time. This rearrangement joins TRBV6-1 to TRBJ2-3; the D gene is possibly TRBD1 (5 bases). CDR1 and CDR2 from the germline V gene are MNHNS and SASEGT. CDR3 length: 15 amino acids. V lost 2 bases to trimming and J lost 3 bases, with 12 bases between them. The chain's CDR3 is CASSERRGGTDTQYF. The CDR3 DNA reads TGTGCCAGCAGTGAAAGAAGGGGCGGAACAGATACGCAGTATTTT.

J is TRBJ1-1 and V is TRBV7-9, with 7 bases identical to TRBD1. The CDR3 runs to 15 residues. With V trimmed by 6 bases and J by 0 bases, 7 bases remained unmatched. CDR1 SEHNR and CDR2 FQNEAQ come from the germline V gene (reference sequence). CDR3 DNA sequence: TGTGCCAGCAGTTCTTCAGGGGGAATGAACACTGAAGCTTTCTTT. Translated, it gives CASSSSGGMNTEAFF.

As concerns this clonotype: This may be a read error, as it is one base from a much larger clone. The CDR3 does not end in the conserved phenylalanine or tryptophan, so this is likely a read error. The chain uses TRBV19 and TRBJ1-1; the D gene is possibly TRBD1 (6 bases). CDR3 length equals 13 residues. Germline V gene lookup returns CDR1 LNHDA and CDR2 SQIVND (reference sequence). V was trimmed by 5 bases and J by 5 bases, leaving 12 bases between them. The CDR3 reads CASSLRGTTEAFS. The CDR3 coding sequence is TGTGCCAGTAGTCTCCGCGGGACAACTGAAGCTTTCTCT.

Regarding this clonotype: A much more abundant neighbour one base away suggests this may be a read error. V and J are TRBV12-3 or TRBV12-4 and TRBJ2-5, with TRBD2 identical over 14 bases. The V gene end was trimmed by 7 bases and the J gene end by 4 bases; junction bases not matched to a gene: 17. There are 19 residues in the CDR3. The CDR3 DNA follows: TGTGCCAGCACCCGCCCGGGACTAGCGGGAGAAGGTGCCGGAGAGACCCAGTACTTC. This sequence encodes CASTRPGLAGEGAGETQYF.

This clonotype has more than one count but fewer than ten. A read error is likely, as this CDR3 ends without the conserved phenylalanine or tryptophan. This chain links TRBV12-3 or TRBV12-4 with TRBJ2-5; D possibly corresponds to TRBD2 (6 bases). The V end was cut by 4 bases, the J end by 4 bases, with 13 bases between. The CDR3 runs 14 residues. As DNA, the CDR3 is TGTGCCAGCAGTTCAATGCAGGGAGGAGAGACCCAGTACCTC. Translation gives CASSSMQGGETQYL.

This clonotype was detected many times. The chain employs TRBV5-1 and TRBJ1-6; no reliable D call. V was cut by 0 bases and J by 9 bases, with 10 bases left in between. The CDR3 has 14 residues. Germline V CDR1 and CDR2: SGHRS, YFSETQ. CDR3 protein: CASSLADGTSPLHF. The CDR3 nucleotides read TGCGCCAGCAGCTTGGCGGACGGAACTTCACCCCTCCACTTT.

This clonotype has ten or more counts. V and J are TRBV28 and TRBJ2-5, with 13 bases that match TRBD2. Trimming cost V 6 bases and J 5 bases; bases outside gene matches: 6. Germline V gene sequence: CDR1 MDHEN, CDR2 SYDVKM. The CDR3 spans 15 residues. In DNA, the CDR3 is TGTGCCAGCAGGAGACTAGCGGGAGGAGGGGAGACCCAGTACTTC. Encoded protein: CASRRLAGGGETQYF.

The chain has TRBV7-9 and TRBJ2-7; D might be TRBD2 (5 bases). Trimming cost V 5 bases and J 6 bases, with 11 bases left between them. The CDR3 has 12 residues. Germline CDR1 and CDR2: SEHNR and FQNEAQ (reference sequence). CDR3 residues: CASSAGGSEQYF. In nucleotides, the CDR3 is TGTGCCAGCAGCGCGGGTGGATCCGAGCAGTACTTC.

In its sample, this clonotype was seen a few times. This chain connects TRBV6-5 to TRBJ1-1, with D unclear. Germline V lookup: CDR1 MNHEY, CDR2 SVGAGI. The germline V and J ends were trimmed by 1 base and 0 bases, with 3 bases remaining between them. This CDR3 is 13 amino acids long. CDR3 bases: TGTGCCAGCAGTTACTACATGAACACTGAAGCTTTCTTT. Protein: CASSYYMNTEAFF.

This clonotype was counted between two and nine times. The genes are TRBV15 and TRBJ2-7, with 10 bases identical to TRBD1. V shed 5 bases and J 5 bases; nucleotides not matched to a gene: 6. The CDR3 length is 14 residues. From germline, CDR1 is LNHNV and CDR2 YYDKDF (reference sequence). The CDR3 sequence is CATSGRDRGHEQYF. Written as DNA, the CDR3 is TGTGCCACCAGCGGCAGGGACAGGGGCCACGAGCAGTACTTC. The whole variable domain, filled in from reference TRBV15 and TRBJ2-7, reads DAMVIQNPRYQVTQFGKPVTLSCSQTLNHNVMYWYQQKSSQAPKLLFHYYDKDFNNEADTPDNFQSRRPNTSFCFLDIRSPGLGDTAMYLCATSGRDRGHEQYFGPGTRLTVT.

This clonotype was observed at least ten times. CDR3 residues: CASSLRVSYGYTF. CDR3 in DNA: TGTGCCAGCAGTTTACGGGTCTCCTATGGCTACACCTTC. This chain joins TRBV28 and TRBJ1-2; D remains unclear. V dropped 2 bases and J dropped 4 bases, with 8 bases sitting between them. CDR3 size: 13 residues. The germline gives CDR1 MDHEN, CDR2 SYDVKM.

The chain couples TRBV7-9 to TRBJ1-4; D not certain. The CDR3 spans 13 residues. Trimming removed 1 base at V and 12 bases at J, with 12 bases between. The germline V gene encodes CDR1 SEHNR and CDR2 FQNEAQ (reference sequence). CDR3 protein: CASSLETAGELFF. The CDR3 DNA is TGTGCCAGCAGCTTAGAAACAGCGGGTGAACTGTTTTTT.

The genes are TRBV27 and TRBJ2-7; 10 nucleotides line up with TRBD1. The CDR3 length is 15 residues. The junction had 9 bases not matched to a gene; V was cut back by 4 bases and J by 6 bases. Per germline, CDR1 MNHEY and CDR2 SMNVEV (reference sequence). CDR3 in amino acids: CASSSYRDRGVEQYF. CDR3 in DNA: TGTGCCAGCAGTTCATATAGGGACAGGGGCGTCGAGCAGTACTTC.

The rearrangement joins TRBV6-5 to TRBJ2-7; D unclear. The CDR3 runs 14 residues. V shed 3 bases and J shed 0 bases, with 9 bases lying between them. Per germline, CDR1 MNHEY and CDR2 SVGAGI. CDR3 protein: CASSYVGTSYEQYF. The CDR3 coding sequence is TGTGCCAGCAGTTATGTGGGTACCTCCTACGAGCAGTACTTC.

This clonotype was picked up many times. V gene TRBV11-2 combines with J gene TRBJ2-7, with 11 bases matching TRBD2. Germline V CDR1 and CDR2: SGHAT, FQNNGV. Trimming removed 5 bases from V and 3 bases from J; junction bases left unmatched: 18. CDR3 size: 19 residues. CDR3 amino acids: CASSTILGFRLAGGYEQYF. CDR3 DNA sequence: TGTGCCAGCAGCACCATTTTGGGGTTCCGTCTAGCGGGAGGCTACGAGCAGTACTTC. Variable domain in full (rest from reference TRBV11-2 and TRBJ2-7): EAGVAQSPRYKIIEKRQSVAFWCNPISGHATLYWYQQILGQGPKLLIQFQNNGVVDDSQLPKDRFSAERLKGVDSTLKIQPAKLEDSAVYLCASSTILGFRLAGGYEQYFGPGTRLTVT.

This clonotype has just a few counts. The chain has TRBV3-1 and TRBJ2-7; 7 positions match TRBD2. The CDR3 totals 14 residues. Germline V gene lookup returns CDR1 LGHDT and CDR2 YNNKEL (reference sequence). V lost 5 bases and J lost 2; bases outside the gene matches: 6. DNA for the CDR3: TGTGCCAGCAGCTCCGGCGGGAGCCCCTACGAGCAGTACTTC. Amino acids: CASSSGGSPYEQYF.

This chain links TRBV12-3 or TRBV12-4 with TRBJ2-1, with a possible D match to TRBD1 (6 bases). The CDR3 totals 15 residues. V gave up 3 bases and J gave up 13 bases, with 22 bases separating them. CDR3 coding DNA: TGTGCCAGCAGTTTTACGGGCGCCGTAGGGACAACCCAGTTCTTC. Translating it yields CASSFTGAVGTTQFF.

The chain couples TRBV6-1 to TRBJ2-6, with D perhaps TRBD1 or TRBD2 (5 bases each). CDR1 is MNHNS and CDR2 is SASEGT in the germline V gene. With 6 bases removed from V and 4 bases from J, the gap between germline ends came to 13 bases. CDR3 size: 15 residues. The CDR3 loop reads CASRGTTSGANVLTF. CDR3 DNA sequence: TGTGCCAGCAGGGGGACCACGAGCGGGGCCAACGTCCTGACTTTC.

This clonotype came up many times. The chain joins TRBV29-1 to TRBJ2-5; 8 bases line up with TRBD2. The V segment lost 6 bases and the J segment 5 bases; nucleotides outside the gene matches: 14. The CDR3 is 15 residues long. CDR1 and CDR2 (germline): SQVTM, ANQGSEA. The CDR3 loop reads CSVGQLSGNTETQYF. CDR3 DNA sequence: TGCAGCGTAGGGCAGCTTAGCGGGAATACTGAGACCCAGTACTTC.